This paragraph covers one TCR beta chain sequence. The record originates from a study of shared clonotypes between healthy human individuals. CDR3 length: 15 residues. Between the trimmed V and J ends, which lost 1 base and 2 bases, there was a span of 11 bases. The germline V gene has CDR1 SNHLY and CDR2 FYNNEI. The repertoire was sequenced with immunoSEQ multiplex PCR; TCRdb's copy has only in-frame clones and lacks some. The table lists some 500,000 clones, roughly 95% of them singletons, with about 0.068% in the top ten. Sequencing used naive CD4+ T cells sorted from blood. Noted subset: CD45RA+ positively selected. This chain joins TRBV2 and TRBJ2-5, with unresolved D. The sequence was collected from a woman aged 25 to 45 in good health. The CDR3 nucleotides are TGTGCCAGCAGTGAAGAAAAAGTAAAACAAGAGACCCAGTACTTC. Its translation is CASSEEKVKQETQYF.